Each of the 28 T cell receptor beta chains below was sequenced from the same sample in a study of T cells in Graves' hyperthyroidism and ophthalmopathy. The TCR beta CDR3 regions underwent amplification using RNA transcripts as the source. Primed by the HTBI set, a first-round RT-PCR was run on the TCR CDR3. TCRdb reprocessed the multiplex PCR reads with MiXCR, giving one entry per CDR3 protein. Found here are 390,000 or so distinct CDR3 sequences, about 15% of them singletons; the top ten hold roughly an eighth. The sequencing sample was made of blood. These receptors all stem from a man younger than 30 with Graves' ophthalmopathy.

This clonotype was observed many times. This rearrangement joins TRBV4-1 to TRBJ1-5; TRBD1 matches 7 bases. CDR1 and CDR2 (germline): MGHRA, YSYEKL. This CDR3 has 14 amino acids. V lost 0 bases to trimming and J lost 5 bases; unmatched junction nucleotides: 1. The CDR3 sequence: CASSQEQGDQPQHF. The CDR3, as DNA: TGCGCCAGCAGCCAAGAGCAGGGGGATCAGCCCCAGCATTTT.

This chain links TRBV4-1 with TRBJ2-7; the D gene is possibly TRBD1 (5 bases). The length of the CDR3 is 15 residues. Germline lookup yields CDR1 MGHRA and CDR2 YSYEKL. Trimming took off 0 bases at V and 6 bases at J, with 15 bases between the two ends. The CDR3, as DNA: TGCGCCAGCAGCCAAGACGAAGTCAGGGCAGGCGAGCAGTACTTC. This gives the protein CASSQDEVRAGEQYF.

In this sample, this clonotype turned up many times. CDR3 DNA: TGTGCCAGCAGAGTCCGGGACAGGGGCTACAATGAGCAGTTCTTC. This translates into CASRVRDRGYNEQFF. This chain connects TRBV2 to TRBJ2-1, with TRBD1 identical over 10 bases. The trim removed 6 bases at V and 3 bases at J, leaving 5 bases unmatched. This CDR3 has 15 amino acids. Germline V gene lookup returns CDR1 SNHLY and CDR2 FYNNEI.

This clonotype was seen ten or more times. The rearrangement uses TRBV5-1 and TRBJ2-1, with 9 nucleotides matching TRBD1. The CDR3 totals 15 residues. After removal of 3 bases from V and 6 bases from J, the junction contained 7 bases not matched to a gene. Germline V gene sequence: CDR1 SGHRS, CDR2 YFSETQ. The CDR3 coding sequence is TGCGCCAGCAGCTCCGGACAGGGGTGGATCAATGAGCAGTTCTTC. Residues: CASSSGQGWINEQFF.

The V and J genes are TRBV25-1 and TRBJ1-2; possible D gene TRBD1, 5 bases. V was clipped by 4 bases and J by 6 bases, with 9 bases between them. The germline V gene encodes CDR1 MGHDK and CDR2 SYGVNS. The CDR3 totals 12 residues. The CDR3, as DNA: TGTGCCAGCAGTGGATGGGGGGATGGCTACACCTTC. Translating gives CASSGWGDGYTF.

At least ten counts were recorded for this clonotype. The chain carries TRBV6-1 and TRBJ2-5; 10 bases are a match to TRBD1. V trimming: 2 bases; J trimming: 4 bases; junction bases outside the gene matches: 4. The CDR3 length is 15 residues. Per germline, CDR1 MNHNS and CDR2 SASEGT. The CDR3 sequence: CASSEPDRGIETQYF. CDR3 bases: TGTGCCAGCAGTGAACCGGACAGGGGGATAGAGACCCAGTACTTC.

V usage is TRBV20-1 and J usage is TRBJ2-5, with D possibly matching TRBD2 (6 bases). Germline V lookup: CDR1 DFQATT, CDR2 SNEGSKA (reference sequence). With 0 bases removed from V and 5 bases from J, the gap between germline ends came to 16 bases. This CDR3 contains 15 residues. CDR3: CSAREARLVHETQYF. The CDR3 coding sequence is TGCAGTGCTAGAGAGGCACGACTAGTACACGAGACCCAGTACTTC.

Notes on this clonotype: Being one base from a much bigger clone, this may be a read error. The rearrangement uses TRBV5-5 and TRBJ2-3; D may be TRBD1 (5 bases). This CDR3 is built from 13 residues. Germline assignment: CDR1 SGHKS and CDR2 YYEKEE (reference sequence). The CDR3 sequence: CASSLRGDDTRYF. The CDR3 region has the DNA TGTGCCAGCAGCTTGAGGGGTGACGATACGCGGTATTTT.

This clonotype was found many times. The chain has TRBV29-1 and TRBJ2-5; D may match TRBD1 or TRBD2 (5 bases each). Germline loops: CDR1 SQVTM, CDR2 ANQGSEA. The germline V and J ends were trimmed by 7 bases and 4 bases, with 13 bases remaining between them. This CDR3 region has 12 residues. As DNA, the CDR3 is TGCAGCGCACGGGACCCAGCAGAGACCCAGTACTTC. The encoded protein is CSARDPAETQYF.

This clonotype was detected ten times or more. The V call is TRBV3-1, the J call TRBJ1-1; D perhaps matches TRBD1 (6 bases). Looked up from germline, CDR1 is LGHDT and CDR2 is YNNKEL (reference sequence). Trimming shortened V by 0 bases and J by 5 bases, and 19 bases separated the two germline ends. CDR3 length: 17 residues. CDR3 sequence: CASSQDHGGAGRTEAFF. As DNA, the CDR3 is TGTGCCAGCAGCCAAGATCACGGGGGCGCAGGGAGAACTGAAGCTTTCTTT.

CDR3 amino acids: CSHRLGLALTDTQYF. In nucleotides, the CDR3 is TGCAGCCACAGGCTCGGACTAGCGCTCACAGATACGCAGTATTTT. V and J are TRBV29-1 and TRBJ2-3, with 9 nucleotides matching TRBD2. V shed 8 bases and J 2 bases; nucleotides not matched to a gene: 11. Germline CDR1 reads SQVTM; CDR2 reads ANQGSEA. The CDR3 sequence is 15 residues long.

The rearrangement joins TRBV9 to TRBJ2-2, with D possibly matching TRBD2 (5 bases). Trimming removed 6 bases at V and 6 bases at J, with 24 bases between. The CDR3 covers 17 residues. CDR1 SGDLS and CDR2 YYNGEE come from the germline V gene. The CDR3 is CASISSGVGPGAGELFF. The DNA for the CDR3 is TGTGCCAGCATTTCCTCTGGGGTAGGGCCCGGGGCCGGGGAGCTGTTTTTT.

This clonotype was detected ten times or more. The V call is TRBV7-2, the J call TRBJ2-7; D is unresolved. Germline V CDR1 and CDR2: SGHTA, FQGNSA. V was shortened by 1 base and J by 1 base, with 8 bases between the two germline ends. This CDR3 comprises 14 residues. CDR3 sequence reads: CASSLGWISYEQYF. The CDR3 nucleotides read TGTGCCAGCAGCTTAGGATGGATTTCCTACGAGCAGTACTTC.

This clonotype was picked up a small number of times. The chain uses TRBV7-6 and TRBJ2-1; no reliable D call. The CDR3 spans 15 residues. The ends were cut back, 5 bases at V and 8 bases at J, with 19 bases in the middle. Germline CDR1 SGHVS, CDR2 FNYEAQ. The CDR3 reads CASSLTERSGHEQFF. CDR3 DNA sequence: TGTGCCAGCAGCCTAACGGAGAGGTCCGGGCATGAGCAGTTCTTC.

This clonotype was detected many times. The gene calls are TRBV7-9 and TRBJ2-1; D is possibly TRBD2 (7 bases). Germline assignment: CDR1 SEHNR and CDR2 FQNEAQ (reference sequence). V dropped 5 bases and J dropped 8 bases, with 16 bases sitting between them. The CDR3 covers 14 residues. The CDR3 loop is CASSTHGEGDEQFF. The CDR3 region has the DNA TGTGCCAGCAGCACCCATGGGGAGGGGGATGAGCAGTTCTTC.

The table lists this clonotype with many counts. The CDR3 DNA sequence: TGCGCCAGCGCCCGCGACAGGGGGTCTAACTATGGCTACACCTTC. This encodes CASARDRGSNYGYTF. This chain links TRBV5-1 with TRBJ1-2, with 9 bases identical to TRBD1. The CDR3 consists of 15 residues. The ends lost 7 bases at V and 0 bases at J; junction bases unmatched: 7. Germline V lookup: CDR1 SGHRS, CDR2 YFSETQ.

This clonotype came up a few times. The gene calls are TRBV7-9 and TRBJ1-4; TRBD1 aligns across 8 bases. Per germline, CDR1 SEHNR and CDR2 FQNEAQ (reference sequence). With V trimmed by 3 bases and J by 3 bases, 3 bases remained unmatched. The CDR3 contains 15 residues. CDR3 residues: CASSLQGQANEKLFF. DNA of the CDR3: TGTGCCAGCAGCTTGCAGGGACAGGCTAATGAAAAACTGTTTTTT. The full variable domain, completed using reference TRBV7-9 and TRBJ1-4, is DTGVSQNPRHKITKRGQNVTFRCDPISEHNRLYWYRQTLGQGPEFLTYFQNEAQLEKSRLLSDRFSAERPKGSFSTLEIQRTEQGDSAMYLCASSLQGQANEKLFFGSGTQLSVL.

This chain connects TRBV12-3 or TRBV12-4 to TRBJ1-1; D ambiguous. This CDR3 is built from 15 residues. V dropped 2 bases and J dropped 4 bases, with 14 bases sitting between them. The CDR3 region has the DNA TGTGCCAGCAGTTTAAACGCGGACTTTGGCACTGAAGCTTTCTTT. Translation gives CASSLNADFGTEAFF.

At least ten counts were recorded for this clonotype. This chain joins TRBV11-3 and TRBJ1-2; D call uncertain. The CDR3 runs to 14 residues. CDR1 SGHNT and CDR2 YENEEA come from the germline V gene. Trimming pared 3 bases from V and 7 bases from J, leaving 15 bases between. CDR3 DNA sequence: TGTGCCAGCAGCTTGGGAAGTGGTGTTAGTGGCTACACCTTC. Protein sequence: CASSLGSGVSGYTF.

The sample holds many counts of this clonotype. The chain carries TRBV6-1 and TRBJ2-5; D possibly corresponds to TRBD2 (6 bases). The germline V gene has CDR1 MNHNS and CDR2 SASEGT. The CDR3 covers 13 residues. Trimming removed 7 bases at V and 9 bases at J, with 18 bases between. The CDR3 region is CASTLGLPGAQYF. The CDR3 region has the DNA TGTGCCAGCACCCTGGGACTCCCCGGAGCCCAGTACTTC.

V gene TRBV5-1 combines with J gene TRBJ2-5; 10 positions match TRBD2. There are 18 residues in the CDR3. V lost 2 bases and J lost 2; bases outside the gene matches: 12. The germline V gene has CDR1 SGHRS and CDR2 YFSETQ. The CDR3 DNA reads as TGCGCCAGCAGCTTTCTGTTTAGCGGGGGGACGCGGCAAGAGACCCAGTACTTC. Translated: CASSFLFSGGTRQETQYF.

The table lists this clonotype with a few counts. The chain has TRBV5-1 and TRBJ1-5, with a weak D call TRBD1 (5 bases). The germline V gene encodes CDR1 SGHRS and CDR2 YFSETQ. Trimming pared 0 bases from V and 3 bases from J, leaving 10 bases between. The CDR3 has 15 residues. Here the CDR3 reads CASSLDGDSNQPQHF. DNA of the CDR3: TGCGCCAGCAGCTTGGACGGGGACTCCAATCAGCCCCAGCATTTT.

This clonotype has ten or more counts. The chain couples TRBV2 to TRBJ2-7; 10 bases are shared with TRBD2. Germline V gene lookup returns CDR1 SNHLY and CDR2 FYNNEI. The CDR3 totals 14 residues. The ends lost 6 bases at V and 4 bases at J; junction bases unmatched: 6. The CDR3 sequence: CASRNSGGSYEQYF. The CDR3 DNA reads as TGTGCCAGCAGAAATAGCGGGGGGTCTTACGAGCAGTACTTC.

This clonotype was seen a handful of times. The gene calls are TRBV4-1 and TRBJ1-5; D may be TRBD1 (5 bases). The germline gives CDR1 MGHRA, CDR2 YSYEKL. The CDR3 contains 15 residues. Trimming cost V 0 bases and J 7 bases, with 13 bases left between them. The CDR3 reads CASSQEGQGGQPQHF. Written as DNA, the CDR3 is TGCGCCAGCAGCCAAGAAGGGCAGGGAGGCCAGCCCCAGCATTTT.

In this sample, this clonotype turned up many times. V and J are TRBV3-1 and TRBJ2-3; 10 bases map to TRBD2. The V and J ends lost 0 bases and 0 bases, in that order; junction bases with no gene match: 6. CDR3 size: 18 residues. Looked up from germline, CDR1 is LGHDT and CDR2 is YNNKEL (reference sequence). CDR3 in DNA: TGTGCCAGCAGCCAAGATAACGTAGCGGGGGGTAGCACAGATACGCAGTATTTT. Its protein product is CASSQDNVAGGSTDTQYF.

This clonotype was counted a few times. This chain uses TRBV6-1 with TRBJ2-5, with 9 bases identical to TRBD1. V lost 5 bases, J lost 2 bases, and 6 bases stayed unmatched. This CDR3 spans 15 amino acids. Germline V gene data show CDR1 as MNHNS and CDR2 as SASEGT. CDR3 protein: CASSPIDRGQETQYF. CDR3 DNA sequence: TGTGCCAGCAGTCCTATAGACAGGGGGCAAGAGACCCAGTACTTC.

This clonotype was seen more than once but under ten times. The V and J genes are TRBV5-4 and TRBJ2-1; D not resolved. This CDR3 is 13 amino acids long. Trimming removed 5 bases from V and 9 bases from J, with 15 bases in between. Germline assignment: CDR1 SGHNT and CDR2 YYREEE (reference sequence). This chain's CDR3 is CASSFDRIGEQFF. The CDR3 nucleotides are TGTGCCAGCAGTTTTGATCGGATAGGTGAGCAGTTCTTC.

This clonotype has a handful of counts. The CDR3 loop is CATSSRTNAYNEQFF. CDR3 DNA sequence: TGTGCCACCAGCAGCAGGACTAACGCCTACAATGAGCAGTTCTTC. V is TRBV24-1 and J is TRBJ2-1, with D tentatively TRBD2 (6 bases). Trimming took off 7 bases at V and 2 bases at J, with 14 bases between the two ends. The CDR3 runs to 15 residues. Germline V gene data show CDR1 as KGHDR and CDR2 as SFDVKD.